These 14 T cell receptor beta chains came from one sample sequenced in a study of cytomegalovirus exposure and HLA in healthy donors. In the PCR, 60 Vbeta and 13 Jbeta primers were used. TCRdb keeps only in-frame clones here, not all; method: immunoSEQ multiplex PCR. The sample holds some 200,000 clones. Sample: PBMCs. The receptors stem from a young man in good health and CMV-seronegative.

The chain combines TRBV7-8 with TRBJ1-1, with D perhaps matching TRBD1 (5 bases). Germline V gene data show CDR1 as SGHVS and CDR2 as FQNEAQ. V gave up 3 bases and J gave up 7 bases, with 12 bases separating them. This CDR3 spans 13 amino acids. The CDR3 loop is CASSFTGGNEAFF. CDR3 nucleotide sequence: TGTGCCAGCAGCTTCACGGGGGGGAATGAAGCTTTCTTT.

V usage is TRBV30 and J usage is TRBJ1-4; D might be TRBD1 (5 bases). V lost 0 bases to trimming and J lost 7 bases, with 15 bases between them. The CDR3 contains 15 residues. The germline CDR1 and CDR2 sequences are GTSNPN and SVGIG (reference sequence). In DNA form, the CDR3 reads TGTGCCTGGAGTGTAGAGACAGTTAGGAGTGAAAAACTGTTTTTT. It is translated as CAWSVETVRSEKLFF.

The chain employs TRBV18 and TRBJ1-2; D uncertain. Germline values: CDR1 KGHSH, CDR2 LQKENI. The CDR3 is 11 amino acids. Trimming removed 6 bases from V and 7 bases from J, with 9 bases in between. Here the CDR3 reads CASSLGGGYTF. For the CDR3, the DNA is TGTGCCAGCTCCCTCGGTGGTGGCTACACCTTC.

V gene TRBV30 combines with J gene TRBJ1-4; 7 bases are shared with TRBD1. From germline, CDR1 is GTSNPN and CDR2 SVGIG (reference sequence). The CDR3 contains 14 residues. The junction had 7 bases not matched to a gene; V was cut back by 4 bases and J by 5 bases. CDR3 in amino acids: CAWTEGQPNEKLFF. DNA of the CDR3: TGTGCCTGGACCGAGGGACAGCCGAATGAAAAACTGTTTTTT.

The J gene is TRBJ2-7, the V gene TRBV19; a possible D gene is TRBD1 (5 bases). CDR1 is LNHDA and CDR2 is SQIVND in the germline V gene (reference sequence). This CDR3 contains 15 residues. V gave up 1 base and J gave up 0 bases, with 10 bases separating them. CDR3 in amino acids: CASSIGWGTSYEQYF. CDR3 coding DNA: TGTGCCAGTAGTATAGGTTGGGGCACCTCCTACGAGCAGTACTTC. The whole variable domain, filled in from reference TRBV19 and TRBJ2-7, reads DGGITQSPKYLFRKEGQNVTLSCEQNLNHDAMYWYRQDPGQGLRLIYYSQIVNDFQKGDIAEGYSVSREKKESFPLTVTSAQKNPTAFYLCASSIGWGTSYEQYFGPGTRLTVT.

The rearrangement uses TRBV7-9 and TRBJ1-1, with D uncertain. The CDR3 has 13 residues. The V gene lost 5 bases and the J gene lost 1 base, with 8 bases spanning the gap. Germline V gene lookup returns CDR1 SEHNR and CDR2 FQNEAQ (reference sequence). The CDR3 DNA is TGTGCCAGCAGCCCTGCAGGGAACACTGAAGCTTTCTTT. It translates to CASSPAGNTEAFF.

The chain is built from TRBV14 and TRBJ2-1, with D possibly matching TRBD2 (6 bases). Germline lookup yields CDR1 SGHDN and CDR2 FVKESK. Trimming left V 1 base short and J 5 bases short, with 15 bases between. CDR3 length: 16 residues. CDR3 sequence: CASSQGGDWVNNEQFF. Written as DNA, the CDR3 is TGTGCCAGCAGCCAAGGAGGGGACTGGGTTAACAATGAGCAGTTCTTC.

J is TRBJ2-7 and V is TRBV11-2; D is unresolved. This CDR3 has 12 amino acids. V lost 5 bases, J lost 0 bases, and 5 bases lay in between. Per germline, CDR1 SGHAT and CDR2 FQNNGV. This CDR3 reads CASSPSSYEQYF. CDR3 DNA sequence: TGTGCCAGCAGCCCCTCCTCCTACGAGCAGTACTTC.

The chain couples TRBV30 to TRBJ2-3; 10 nucleotides align to TRBD2. V lost 3 bases, J lost 14 bases, and 8 bases stayed unmatched. The CDR3 spans 12 residues. CDR1 GTSNPN and CDR2 SVGIG come from the germline V gene (reference sequence). CDR3 DNA sequence: TGTGCCTGGAGCCCTGGACTAGCGGAGCGGTATTTT. It encodes CAWSPGLAERYF.

V usage is TRBV30 and J usage is TRBJ2-6; 7 positions match TRBD2. Per germline, CDR1 GTSNPN and CDR2 SVGIG (reference sequence). The V segment lost 1 base and the J segment 0 bases; nucleotides outside the gene matches: 6. CDR3 length equals 17 residues. The CDR3 DNA sequence: TGTGCCTGGAGTGGGACTAGTTCCTCCTCTGGGGCCAACGTCCTGACTTTC. Translation gives CAWSGTSSSSGANVLTF. Full variable domain (rest looked up from reference TRBV30 and TRBJ2-6): SQTIHQWPATLVQPVGSPLSLECTVEGTSNPNLYWYRQAAGRGLQLLFYSVGIGQISSEVPQNLSASRPQDRQFILSSKKLLLSDSGFYLCAWSGTSSSSGANVLTFGAGSRLTVL.

J is TRBJ1-4 and V is TRBV7-2; no clear D. The CDR3 is 13 amino acids. With 1 base removed from V and 5 bases from J, the gap between germline ends came to 5 bases. Germline V gene lookup returns CDR1 SGHTA and CDR2 FQGNSA. CDR3 nucleotide sequence: TGTGCCAGCAGCTTAGAACTGAATGAAAAACTGTTTTTT. Encoded protein: CASSLELNEKLFF.

The V gene is TRBV28, the J gene TRBJ2-2; the D is unclear. Germline V gene lookup returns CDR1 MDHEN and CDR2 SYDVKM. The V gene lost 6 bases and the J gene lost 5 bases, with 13 bases spanning the gap. The CDR3 contains 14 residues. The CDR3 spells CASRPSSRTGELFF. Written as DNA, the CDR3 is TGTGCCAGCAGACCTTCAAGCCGGACCGGGGAGCTGTTTTTT.

The chain is built from TRBV7-2 and TRBJ2-2, with D possibly matching TRBD1 (6 bases). V shed 2 bases and J shed 7 bases, with 17 bases lying between them. The CDR3 is 16 residues long. Germline CDR1 and CDR2: SGHTA and FQGNSA. CDR3 residues: CASSLRMGARSGELFF. The CDR3 DNA reads TGTGCCAGCAGCTTAAGGATGGGGGCGAGGAGCGGGGAGCTGTTTTTT.

By frequency, this clone registers medium-sized. The chain combines TRBV6-5 with TRBJ1-3, with 8 bases matching TRBD1. CDR1 is MNHEY and CDR2 is SVGAGI in the germline V gene. Trimming at V came to 5 bases and at J to 1 base, leaving 4 bases not matched to a gene. The CDR3 covers 15 residues. The CDR3 spells CASSRTGPSGNTIYF. DNA of the CDR3: TGTGCCAGCAGTAGGACAGGGCCTTCTGGAAACACCATATATTTT.